This T cell receptor (beta chain) was sequenced during a study of cytomegalovirus exposure and HLA in healthy donors. The ends were cut back, 0 bases at V and 3 bases at J, with 5 bases in the middle. Looked up from germline, CDR1 is SGHDN and CDR2 is FVKESK. This CDR3 is built from 13 residues. Sequenced by immunoSEQ multiplex PCR; TCRdb stores in-frame clones only, minus some. The profile shows 300,000 to 400,000 clones, 88% of them singletons. This clonotype was obtained from a man aged 25 to 40 in good health and CMV-seronegative. Sequencing used PBMCs. The rearrangement joins TRBV14 to TRBJ1-2; no clear D gene. CDR3 in DNA: TGTGCCAGCAGCCAAGAAACTTACTATGGCTACACCTTC. Protein product: CASSQETYYGYTF.